This T cell receptor (beta chain) appears in the sequencing data of a study of PD-1 blockade in classical Hodgkin lymphoma. Study-wide points: Baseline TCR diversity was reportedly lower in newly diagnosed patients than in healthy donors. It was reported as lower still in relapsed/refractory patients. The causes of the repertoire differences, possibly disease activity or prior therapy, remain undefined. Some patients started nivolumab under 1 year after ASCT, and they were excluded. Complete responders entered with baseline diversity on par with newly diagnosed patients, the results showed.

Between the trimmed V and J ends, which lost 2 bases and 6 bases, there was a span of 9 bases. The CDR3 consists of 13 residues. Germline V gene data show CDR1 as MNHNY and CDR2 as SVGAGI (reference sequence). A note on this clone: Its cognate antigen is unknown.

Stated time point: cycle 4 day 1 (C4D1), after 5 to 7 weeks of nivolumab. Every patient experienced relapse after autologous stem cell transplantation, and brentuximab vedotin exposure varied. TCRdb keeps only in-frame clones here, not all; method: immunoSEQ multiplex PCR. The sample contains fewer than 45,000 clones, around two thirds of which appear only once. The starting material was peripheral blood mononuclear cells (PBMCs), obtained before the fourth cycle of nivolumab. The rearrangement uses TRBV6-6 and TRBJ2-3; D may be TRBD1 (6 bases). This TCR came from a human donor with classical Hodgkin lymphoma. CDR3 residues: CASSYQGSDTQYF. The CDR3 DNA is TGTGCCAGCAGTTACCAGGGGTCCGATACGCAGTATTTT.